Listed here are 14 T cell receptor beta chains from one sample, sequenced in a study of blood T cell repertoires in COVID-19. Clones were read by immunoSEQ multiplex PCR, and TCRdb kept only the in-frame ones, dropping some. This table holds about 240,000 clones, about nine tenths found once. The specimen was peripheral blood. The receptors derive from a man in his 60s with acute or convalescent COVID-19.

The chain couples TRBV3-1 (or the pseudogene TRBV3-2) to TRBJ2-3; 9 positions match TRBD2. Germline values: CDR1 LGHDT, CDR2 YNNKEL (reference sequence). The CDR3 runs 20 residues. The V and J ends lost 0 bases and 0 bases, in that order; junction bases with no gene match: 13. CDR3 loop: CASSQELAGDLMGSTDTQYF. In DNA, the CDR3 is TGTGCCAGCAGCCAAGAATTAGCGGGAGATTTGATGGGAAGCACAGATACGCAGTATTTT.

This chain uses TRBV28 with TRBJ2-7; D is possibly TRBD2 (7 bases). Germline V CDR1 and CDR2: MDHEN, SYDVKM. The CDR3 runs 12 residues. The V end was cut by 11 bases, the J end by 3 bases, with 14 bases between. The CDR3 DNA is TGTGCCTCCAGGGGACTAAACTACGAGCAGTACTTC. This encodes CASRGLNYEQYF.

This chain connects TRBV10-3 to TRBJ1-4; a weak D match, TRBD1 (5 bases). Trimming left V 0 bases short and J 2 bases short, with 7 bases between. The CDR3 loop spans 15 amino acids. Germline CDR1 reads ENHRY; CDR2 reads SYGVKD. The CDR3 nucleotides are TGTGCCATCAGTGAGTCCGGGGGGACTAATGAAAAACTGTTTTTT. This sequence encodes CAISESGGTNEKLFF.

The chain is built from TRBV24-1 and TRBJ2-2; 11 bases match TRBD1. Germline V lookup: CDR1 KGHDR, CDR2 SFDVKD. The junction had 7 bases not matched to a gene; V was cut back by 3 bases and J by 5 bases. The CDR3 runs 17 residues. In nucleotides, the CDR3 is TGTGCCACCAGTGATCCCGGACAGGGGGCTTGGACCGGGGAGCTGTTTTTT. Amino acids: CATSDPGQGAWTGELFF.

The CDR3, as DNA: TGTGCCTGGCGGTACTCCGGAGCTCATGAAAAACTGTTTTTT. Translating it yields CAWRYSGAHEKLFF. This chain joins TRBV30 and TRBJ1-4; no definite D call. Trimming left V 5 bases short and J 6 bases short, with 16 bases between. CDR1 is GTSNPN and CDR2 is SVGIG in the germline V gene (reference sequence). The CDR3 spans 14 residues.

The chain couples TRBV24-1 to TRBJ1-4, with D perhaps matching TRBD1 (6 bases). The V end lost 7 bases, the J end lost 8 bases, and 7 bases lay between the germline ends. Germline V gives CDR1 KGHDR, CDR2 SFDVKD. This CDR3 comprises 11 residues. CDR3 protein: CATSQGEKLFF. CDR3 DNA: TGTGCCACCAGCCAGGGGGAAAAACTGTTTTTT.

The chain employs TRBV19 and TRBJ2-5; tentatively, D is TRBD1 (5 bases). V was pared by 5 bases and J by 5 bases, with 21 bases between. Germline values: CDR1 LNHDA, CDR2 SQIVND (reference sequence). The CDR3 is 16 amino acids. This CDR3 reads CASSPTTGPSEETQYF. Here the CDR3 DNA reads TGTGCCAGTAGTCCAACAACAGGTCCCTCCGAGGAGACCCAGTACTTC.

The gene calls are TRBV19 and TRBJ2-7, with TRBD1 matching 7 bases. Germline lookup yields CDR1 LNHDA and CDR2 SQIVND (reference sequence). The CDR3 has 14 residues. Germline trimming cut 6 bases from V and 6 bases from J; bases unmatched to any gene: 11. The CDR3 here is CASRSEQGMGEQYF. In DNA, the CDR3 is TGTGCCAGTAGGTCGGAACAGGGGATGGGCGAGCAGTACTTC.

The chain recombines TRBV28 with TRBJ1-2, with D possibly being TRBD1 (5 bases). CDR1 and CDR2 from the germline V gene are MDHEN and SYDVKM. The CDR3 contains 11 residues. The germline V and J ends were trimmed by 4 bases and 11 bases, with 11 bases remaining between them. The CDR3 DNA reads TGTGCCAGCAGTTCAGACAGCTCTTACACCTTC. Protein sequence: CASSSDSSYTF.

This clone was picked up one time. This rearrangement joins TRBV27 to TRBJ2-6; the match to TRBD1 covers 9 bases. Germline assignment: CDR1 MNHEY and CDR2 SMNVEV (reference sequence). The CDR3 extends over 17 amino acids. Unmatched junction bases numbered 8, after V lost 6 bases and J lost 2 bases. The CDR3 DNA reads TGTGCCAGCAGCACCGGGACAGGGTCGCCTGGGGCCAACGTCCTGACTTTC. Encoded protein: CASSTGTGSPGANVLTF.

The chain couples TRBV9 to TRBJ1-2; D uncertain. This CDR3 spans 15 amino acids. Germline V CDR1 and CDR2: SGDLS, YYNGEE. The V end lost 0 bases, the J end lost 0 bases, and 9 bases lay between the germline ends. The CDR3 spells CASSVVADSNYGYTF. CDR3 in DNA: TGTGCCAGCAGCGTAGTGGCAGACTCTAACTATGGCTACACCTTC. The complete variable domain, with remaining parts taken from reference TRBV9 and TRBJ1-2, reads DSGVTQTPKHLITATGQRVTLRCSPRSGDLSVYWYQQSLDQGLQFLIQYYNGEERAKGNILERFSAQQFPDLHSELNLSSLELGDSALYFCASSVVADSNYGYTFGSGTRLTVV.

This chain connects TRBV28 to TRBJ2-7; 13 bases are shared with TRBD2. Germline loops: CDR1 MDHEN, CDR2 SYDVKM. J lost 5 bases, V lost 6 bases, and 7 bases had no gene match. The CDR3 consists of 15 residues. In nucleotides, the CDR3 is TGTGCCAGCAGGCAACAGGGGACTAGCGGGAACGAGCAGTACTTC. Translation gives CASRQQGTSGNEQYF.

The chain joins TRBV15 to TRBJ1-5; D is possibly TRBD1 (6 bases). Trimming pared 3 bases from V and 6 bases from J, leaving 12 bases between. This CDR3 region has 14 residues. In germline, CDR1 is LNHNV, CDR2 YYDKDF (reference sequence). CDR3 protein: CATSSDRGGQPQHF. CDR3 nucleotides: TGTGCCACCAGCAGCGATCGAGGGGGTCAGCCCCAGCATTTT.

The genes are TRBV15 and TRBJ2-7, with a weak D call TRBD2 (7 bases). Germline V CDR1 and CDR2: LNHNV, YYDKDF (reference sequence). V lost 6 bases and J 5 bases, leaving 20 bases between the germline ends. The CDR3 length is 15 residues. The CDR3 spells CATRGGAGVRNEQYF. CDR3 DNA sequence: TGTGCCACCAGGGGGGGGGCGGGAGTAAGGAACGAGCAGTACTTC. The whole variable domain, remainder taken from reference TRBV15 and TRBJ2-7, is DAMVIQNPRYQVTQFGKPVTLSCSQTLNHNVMYWYQQKSSQAPKLLFHYYDKDFNNEADTPDNFQSRRPNTSFCFLDIRSPGLGDTAMYLCATRGGAGVRNEQYFGPGTRLTVT.